The clone carrying this TCR beta chain showed up just a few times. This record comes from a study of identical twins. TCRdb passed the 5' RACE reads through MiXCR, listing each CDR3 protein once. The table has about 1.7 million distinct CDR3 sequences, under 35% seen once. The CDR3 covers 14 residues. Germline V CDR1 and CDR2: SEHNR, FQNEAQ (reference sequence). Trimming cost V 4 bases and J 2 bases, with 11 bases left between them. This receptor was taken from a newborn girl in good health. The rearrangement joins TRBV7-9 to TRBJ2-5; no definite D call. Sequencing was done on a sample of cord blood. The CDR3 DNA follows: TGTGCCAGCAGCTCCTTGAGTACTCAAGAGACCCAGTACTTC. Amino acid sequence: CASSSLSTQETQYF.